The following is a T cell receptor (beta chain) sequence with its context. Its antigen specificity is not known. No much larger clone is present one base from it, and per-base qualities are unavailable. The record originates from a study of blood T cell repertoires in COVID-19 (dated by TCRdb to 2020 to 2021). Describing the broader study: The collaborator samples originated in the United States, Italy and Spain and spanned the acute and convalescent phases of COVID-19. The prospective study material was composed of cDNA or gDNA derived from T cells, B-cell-depleted T cells, or PBMCs. Where available, HLA class I and class II types were obtained from metadata supplied by the sample provider rather than from assay-based typing. The samples were drawn from the first 160 participants of the ongoing ImmuneRACE study and from over a thousand subjects provided by 6 global collaborators. The dataset comprised deeply sampled blood TCRbeta repertoires from subjects exposed to, actively infected with, or recovered from COVID-19. The sample metadata nearly always contained a de-identified subject ID, COVID-19 status, age in years and sex. A freely available public database, intended as a resource for researchers studying the immune response to SARS-CoV-2, is where the repertoires were released. Results the study describes overall, beyond this receptor: Clinical and demographic metadata were provided uncurated, with the amount varying by source and participant.

The CDR3, from cysteine to phenylalanine, totals 19 residues. The retained sequence is limited to the CDR3, 57 bases, with the frame set at the first base. Clipping removes 4 bases from V and 0 bases from J, with 12 as the unmatched junction base count. The germline V gene sets CDR1 to SGHRS and CDR2 to YFSETQ. At one collaborating source in Seattle, patients were enrolled during active infection and were followed longitudinally through the course of disease. Each collaborating institution followed its own protocols to collect whole blood in K2EDTA tubes. For TCRbeta analysis, collaborators shipped samples in one of three forms: frozen whole blood, isolated PBMCs, or DNA extracted from either of those sample types. TCRbeta CDR3 regions were amplified from genomic DNA using the immunoSEQ Assay, a bias-controlled multiplex PCR. Concerning the study's data processing: The number of nucleated cells in each sample was estimated by amplification of reference gene primers within the assay. To quantify the absolute abundance of each unique TCRbeta CDR3 rearrangement, sequence reads were collapsed and filtered. For each sample, productive Simpson clonality was calculated as the square root of Simpson's diversity index across productive rearrangements. In its TCRdb copy, this immuneACCESS table keeps in-frame sequences only and misses some clones. Where compared with another copy, unresolved V genes explain less than half of these, and the others have no known cause. D and trimming come from the DNA, and the V and J calls and clone size come from that table. Here the sample has 300,000 to 400,000 clones; 86% occur a single time. The top ten constitute 7% to 7.5% of the sample.

Sequenced: peripheral blood. The sequence links TRBV5-1 to TRBJ2-1; the junction holds 11 bases that match TRBD2. This TCR came from a woman aged 60-75 years with COVID-19, enrolled during active disease. The CDR3 in this case is CASSAKKLAGVSSYNEQFF. The nucleotides read TGCGCCAGCAGCGCGAAAAAACTAGCGGGGGTCAGCTCCTACAATGAGCAGTTCTTC. Full variable domain (CDR3 extended with the reference TRBV5-1 and TRBJ2-1 proteins): KAGVTQTPRYLIKTRGQQVTLSCSPISGHRSVSWYQQTPGQGLQFLFEYFSETQRNKGNFPGRFSGRQFSNSRSEMNVSTLELGDSALYLCASSAKKLAGVSSYNEQFFGPGTRLTVL.